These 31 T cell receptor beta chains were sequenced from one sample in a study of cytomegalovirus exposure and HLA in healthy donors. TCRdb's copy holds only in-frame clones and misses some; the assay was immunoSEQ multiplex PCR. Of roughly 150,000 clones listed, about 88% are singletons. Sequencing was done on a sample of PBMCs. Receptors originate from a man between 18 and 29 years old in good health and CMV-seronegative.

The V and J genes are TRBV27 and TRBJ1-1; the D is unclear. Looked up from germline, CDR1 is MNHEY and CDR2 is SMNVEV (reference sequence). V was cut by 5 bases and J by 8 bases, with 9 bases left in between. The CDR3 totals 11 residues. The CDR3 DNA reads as TGTGCCAGCAGTCAGGCGGGAGAAGCTTTCTTT. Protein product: CASSQAGEAFF.

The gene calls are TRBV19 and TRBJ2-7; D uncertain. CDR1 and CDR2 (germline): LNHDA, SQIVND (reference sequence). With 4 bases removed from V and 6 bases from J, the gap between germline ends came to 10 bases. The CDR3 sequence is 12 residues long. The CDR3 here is CASSRAGSEQYF. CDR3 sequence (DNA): TGTGCCAGTAGTAGGGCCGGTTCCGAGCAGTACTTC.

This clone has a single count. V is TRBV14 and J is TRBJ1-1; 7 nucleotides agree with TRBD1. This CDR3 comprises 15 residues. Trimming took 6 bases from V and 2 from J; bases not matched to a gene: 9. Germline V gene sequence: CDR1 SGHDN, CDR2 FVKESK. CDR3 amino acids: CASRNIQGINTEAFF. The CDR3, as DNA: TGTGCCAGCAGAAATATACAGGGGATAAACACTGAAGCTTTCTTT.

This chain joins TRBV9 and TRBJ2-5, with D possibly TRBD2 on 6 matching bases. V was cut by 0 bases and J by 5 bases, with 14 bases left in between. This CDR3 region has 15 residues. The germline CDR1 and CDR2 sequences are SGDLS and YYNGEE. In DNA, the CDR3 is TGTGCCAGCAGCGTAGCGGAGGGTCCCGGGGAGACCCAGTACTTC. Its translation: CASSVAEGPGETQYF.

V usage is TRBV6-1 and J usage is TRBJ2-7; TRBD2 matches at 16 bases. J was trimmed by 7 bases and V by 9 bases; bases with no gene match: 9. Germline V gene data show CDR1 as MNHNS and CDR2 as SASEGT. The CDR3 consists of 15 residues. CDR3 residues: CASTGTSGGAQEQYV. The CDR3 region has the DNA TGTGCCAGTACCGGGACTAGCGGGGGGGCCCAAGAGCAGTACGTC.

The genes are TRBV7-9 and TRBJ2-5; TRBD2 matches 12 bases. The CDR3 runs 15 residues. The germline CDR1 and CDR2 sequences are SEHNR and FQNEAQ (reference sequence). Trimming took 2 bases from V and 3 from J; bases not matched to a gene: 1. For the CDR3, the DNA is TGTGCCAGCAGCTTACTAGCGGGGGGGAAAGAGACCCAGTACTTC. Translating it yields CASSLLAGGKETQYF. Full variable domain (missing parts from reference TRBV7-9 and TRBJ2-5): DTGVSQNPRHKITKRGQNVTFRCDPISEHNRLYWYRQTLGQGPEFLTYFQNEAQLEKSRLLSDRFSAERPKGSFSTLEIQRTEQGDSAMYLCASSLLAGGKETQYFGPGTRLLVL.

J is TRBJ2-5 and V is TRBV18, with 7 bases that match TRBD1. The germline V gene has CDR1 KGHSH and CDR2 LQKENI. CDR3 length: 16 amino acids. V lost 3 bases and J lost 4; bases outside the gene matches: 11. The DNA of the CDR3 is TGTGCCAGCTCACCGACTCCAGGGGGTGAATTAGAGACCCAGTACTTC. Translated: CASSPTPGGELETQYF. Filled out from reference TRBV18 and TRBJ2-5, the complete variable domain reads NAGVMQNPRHLVRRRGQEARLRCSPMKGHSHVYWYRQLPEEGLKFMVYLQKENIIDESGMPKERFSAEFPKEGPSILRIQQVVRGDSAAYFCASSPTPGGELETQYFGPGTRLLVL.

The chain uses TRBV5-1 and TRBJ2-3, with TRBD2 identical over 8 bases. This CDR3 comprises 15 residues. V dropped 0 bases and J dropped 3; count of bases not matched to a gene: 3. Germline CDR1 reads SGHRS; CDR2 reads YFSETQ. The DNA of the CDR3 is TGCGCCAGCAGCTTGGCTACTAGCGGTACAGATACGCAGTATTTT. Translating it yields CASSLATSGTDTQYF.

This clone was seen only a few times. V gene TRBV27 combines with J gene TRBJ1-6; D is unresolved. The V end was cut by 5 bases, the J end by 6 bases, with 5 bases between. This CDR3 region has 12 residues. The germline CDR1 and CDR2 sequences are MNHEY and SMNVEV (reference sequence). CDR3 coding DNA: TGTGCCAGCAGTCCGGGTAATTCACCCCTCCACTTT. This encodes CASSPGNSPLHF.

The CDR3 nucleotides are TGTGCCAGCAGTTTTGAGGCGGGAGGTTTAAATGAGCAGTTCTTC. It yields the protein CASSFEAGGLNEQFF. V gene TRBV27 combines with J gene TRBJ2-1; 8 bases map to TRBD2. Per the germline V gene, CDR1 is MNHEY and CDR2 is SMNVEV (reference sequence). After removal of 3 bases from V and 7 bases from J, the junction contained 8 bases not matched to a gene. The length of the CDR3 is 15 residues.

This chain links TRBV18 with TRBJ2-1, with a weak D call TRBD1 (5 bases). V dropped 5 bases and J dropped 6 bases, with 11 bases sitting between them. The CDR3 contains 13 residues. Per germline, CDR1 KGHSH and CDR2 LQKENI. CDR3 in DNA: TGTGCCAGCTCATCGCAGGGTCCCAATGAGCAGTTCTTC. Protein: CASSSQGPNEQFF.

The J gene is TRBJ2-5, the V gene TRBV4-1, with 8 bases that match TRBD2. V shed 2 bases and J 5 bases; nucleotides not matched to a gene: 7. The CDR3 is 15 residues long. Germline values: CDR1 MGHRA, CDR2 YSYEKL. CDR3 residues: CASSQIPGGLETQYF. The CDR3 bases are TGCGCCAGCAGCCAAATCCCGGGGGGGCTTGAGACCCAGTACTTC.

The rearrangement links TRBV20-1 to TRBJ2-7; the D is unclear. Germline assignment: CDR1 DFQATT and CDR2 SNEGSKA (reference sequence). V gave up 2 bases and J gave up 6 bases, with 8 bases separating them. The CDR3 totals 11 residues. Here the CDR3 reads CSARISSEQYV. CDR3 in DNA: TGCAGTGCTAGAATTAGCTCCGAGCAGTACGTC.

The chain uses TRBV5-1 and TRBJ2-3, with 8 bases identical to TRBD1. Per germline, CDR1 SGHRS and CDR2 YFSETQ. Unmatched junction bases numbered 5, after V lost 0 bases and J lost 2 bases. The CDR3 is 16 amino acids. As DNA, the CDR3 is TGCGCCAGCAGCTTGGGGGACAGGAGAGACACAGATACGCAGTATTTT. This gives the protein CASSLGDRRDTDTQYF.

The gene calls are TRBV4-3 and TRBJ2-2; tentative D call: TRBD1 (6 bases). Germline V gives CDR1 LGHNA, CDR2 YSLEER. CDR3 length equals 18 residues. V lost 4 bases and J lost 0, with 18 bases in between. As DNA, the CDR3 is TGCGCCAGCAGCCCCAGGGGACCCGGACATCCGAACACCGGGGAGCTGTTTTTT. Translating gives CASSPRGPGHPNTGELFF.

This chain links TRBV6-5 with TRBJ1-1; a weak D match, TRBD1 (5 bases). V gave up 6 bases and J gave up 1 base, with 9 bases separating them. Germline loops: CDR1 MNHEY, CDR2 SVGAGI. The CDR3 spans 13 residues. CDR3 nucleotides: TGTGCCAGCAGCCGAACAGGGAACACTGAAGCTTTCTTT. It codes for CASSRTGNTEAFF.

The CDR3 bases are TGCGCCAGCAGTGTTGATTTGGCGAACACTGAAGCTTTCTTT. This translates into CASSVDLANTEAFF. The chain has TRBV10-1 and TRBJ1-1; D not resolved. The germline CDR1 and CDR2 sequences are WNHNN and SYGVQD (reference sequence). Trimming left V 4 bases short and J 1 base short, with 10 bases between. The CDR3 contains 14 residues.

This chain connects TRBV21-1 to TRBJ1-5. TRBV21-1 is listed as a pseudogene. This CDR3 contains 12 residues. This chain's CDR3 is CASSNVDQPQHF. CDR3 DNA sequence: TGTGCCAGCAGCAATGTAGATCAGCCCCAGCATTTT.

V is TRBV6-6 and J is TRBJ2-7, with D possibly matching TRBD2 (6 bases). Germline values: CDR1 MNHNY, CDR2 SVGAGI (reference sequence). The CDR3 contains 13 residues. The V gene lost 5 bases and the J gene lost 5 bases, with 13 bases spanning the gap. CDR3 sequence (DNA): TGTGCCAGCAGTCGTCAGACTAGGGACGAGCAGTACGTC. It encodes CASSRQTRDEQYV.

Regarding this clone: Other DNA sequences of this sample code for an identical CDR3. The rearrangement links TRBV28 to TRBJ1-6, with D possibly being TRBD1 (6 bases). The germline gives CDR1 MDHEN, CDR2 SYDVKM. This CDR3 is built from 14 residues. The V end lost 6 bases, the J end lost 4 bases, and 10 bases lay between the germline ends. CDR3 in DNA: TGTGCCAGCAGCCTAGGACAGTATAATTCACCCCTCCACTTT. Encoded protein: CASSLGQYNSPLHF.

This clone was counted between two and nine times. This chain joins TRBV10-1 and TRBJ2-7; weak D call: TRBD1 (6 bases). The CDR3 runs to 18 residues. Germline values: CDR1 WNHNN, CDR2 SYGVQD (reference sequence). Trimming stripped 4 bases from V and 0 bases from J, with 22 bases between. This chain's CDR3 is CASSATLGQSSTSYEQYF. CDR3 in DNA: TGCGCCAGCAGTGCGACCCTCGGACAGTCTTCAACCTCCTACGAGCAGTACTTC.

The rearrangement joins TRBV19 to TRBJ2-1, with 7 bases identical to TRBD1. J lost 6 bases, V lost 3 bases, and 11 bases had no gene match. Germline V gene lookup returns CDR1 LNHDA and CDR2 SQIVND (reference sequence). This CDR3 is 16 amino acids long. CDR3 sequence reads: CASSILSGDRPNEQFF. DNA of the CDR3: TGTGCCAGTAGTATTCTTTCAGGGGACAGACCCAATGAGCAGTTCTTC.

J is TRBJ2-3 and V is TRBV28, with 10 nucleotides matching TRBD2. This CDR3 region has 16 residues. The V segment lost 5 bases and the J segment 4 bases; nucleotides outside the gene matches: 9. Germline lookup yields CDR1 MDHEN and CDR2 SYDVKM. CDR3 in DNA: TGTGCCAGCAGTGCCCTACTAGCGGGAATCTCAGATACGCAGTATTTT. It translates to CASSALLAGISDTQYF.

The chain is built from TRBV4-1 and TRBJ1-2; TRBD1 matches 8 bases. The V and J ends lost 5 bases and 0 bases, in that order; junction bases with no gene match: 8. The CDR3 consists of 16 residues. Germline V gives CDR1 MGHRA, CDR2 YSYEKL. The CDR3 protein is CASSRYTGGANYGYTF. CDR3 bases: TGCGCCAGCAGCAGGTACACAGGGGGAGCTAACTATGGCTACACCTTC.

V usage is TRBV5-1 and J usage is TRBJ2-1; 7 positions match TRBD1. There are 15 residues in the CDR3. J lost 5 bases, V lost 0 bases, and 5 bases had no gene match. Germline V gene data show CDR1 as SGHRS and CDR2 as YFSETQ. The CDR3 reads CASSLDRGVDNEQFF. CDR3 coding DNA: TGCGCCAGCAGCTTGGACAGGGGTGTCGACAATGAGCAGTTCTTC.

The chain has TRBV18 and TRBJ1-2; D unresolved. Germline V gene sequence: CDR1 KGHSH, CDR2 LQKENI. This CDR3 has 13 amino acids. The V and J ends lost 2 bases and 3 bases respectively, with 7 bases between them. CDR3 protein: CASSPGSDYGYTF. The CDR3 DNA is TGTGCCAGCTCACCAGGCAGTGACTATGGCTACACCTTC.

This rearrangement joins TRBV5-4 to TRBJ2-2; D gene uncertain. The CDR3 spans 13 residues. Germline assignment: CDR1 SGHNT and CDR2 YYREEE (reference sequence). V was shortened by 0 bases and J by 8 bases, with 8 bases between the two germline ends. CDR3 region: CASSLALGGELFF. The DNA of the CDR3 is TGTGCCAGCAGCTTGGCCCTCGGGGGGGAGCTGTTTTTT. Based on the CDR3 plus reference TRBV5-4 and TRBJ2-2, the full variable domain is ETGVTQSPTHLIKTRGQQVTLRCSSQSGHNTVSWYQQALGQGPQFIFQYYREEENGRGNFPPRFSGLQFPNYSSELNVNALELDDSALYLCASSLALGGELFFGEGSRLTVL.

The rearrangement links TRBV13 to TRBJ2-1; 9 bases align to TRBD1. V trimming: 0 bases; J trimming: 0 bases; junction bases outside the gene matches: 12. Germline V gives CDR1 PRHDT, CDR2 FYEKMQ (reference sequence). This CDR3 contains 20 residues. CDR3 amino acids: CASSLGSGTGPTSSYNEQFF. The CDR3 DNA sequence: TGTGCCAGCAGCTTAGGTTCCGGGACAGGGCCTACCAGCTCCTACAATGAGCAGTTCTTC.

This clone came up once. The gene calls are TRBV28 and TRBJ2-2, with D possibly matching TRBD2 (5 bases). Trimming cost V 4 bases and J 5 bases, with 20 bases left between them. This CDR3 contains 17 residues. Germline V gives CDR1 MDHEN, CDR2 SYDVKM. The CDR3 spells CASSYRSGVSRTGELFF. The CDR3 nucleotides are TGTGCCAGCAGTTACCGTTCCGGGGTGTCAAGGACCGGGGAGCTGTTTTTT.

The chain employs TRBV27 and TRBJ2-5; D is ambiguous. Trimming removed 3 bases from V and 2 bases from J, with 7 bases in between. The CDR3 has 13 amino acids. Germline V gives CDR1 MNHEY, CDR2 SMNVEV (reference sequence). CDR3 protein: CASSFGDQETQYF. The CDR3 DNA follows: TGTGCCAGCAGTTTTGGAGATCAAGAGACCCAGTACTTC.

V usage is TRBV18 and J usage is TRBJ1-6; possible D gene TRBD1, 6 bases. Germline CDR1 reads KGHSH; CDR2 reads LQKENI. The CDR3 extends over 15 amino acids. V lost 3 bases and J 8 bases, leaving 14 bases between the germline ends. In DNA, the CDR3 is TGTGCCAGCTCACCCGGGGGGCGGAATGATTCACCCCTCCACTTT. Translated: CASSPGGRNDSPLHF.